This TCR beta chain was sequenced in a study of spatial heterogeneity in lung cancer. Study-wide background: Sequences of the beta chain were consistently detected in greater numbers than alpha-chain sequences.

The time point denotes: sample taken at primary tumor resection. Sequencing was performed on whole RNA extracted from tumor and nontumor lung tissue, or from frozen PBMC, and the material was left unsorted. Study-level results: Approximate estimated coverage of tumor T cells amounted to about 7% for alpha and approximately 13% for beta chains. Higher tumor mutation counts went along with higher counts of expanded intratumoral alpha and beta TCRs. Quantities of ubiquitous and regional expanded TCRs paralleled ubiquitous and regional nonsynonymous mutations, respectively.

By proportion, this clonotype is medium-sized (0.01 to 0.1%). The antigen is unknown. TCRdb re-derived calls from the 5' RACE reads in MiXCR, one entry per CDR3 protein. The table lists over 5,500 distinct CDR3 sequences, roughly a tenth of them singletons, with around 25% in the top ten. Here the sequenced sample was lung tumor tissue, taken at surgery. This TCR came from a female donor with early-stage non-small cell lung cancer.

CDR3 coding DNA: TGCGCCAGCAGCCGTGGGACTAGCGGGGTTCTAAGCACAGATACGCAGTATTTT. This encodes CASSRGTSGVLSTDTQYF. The V and J genes are TRBV4-3 and TRBJ2-3; TRBD2 agrees at 13 bases. Germline lookup yields CDR1 LGHNA and CDR2 YSLEER. The trim removed 4 bases at V and 0 bases at J, leaving 7 bases unmatched. The CDR3 has 18 amino acids.